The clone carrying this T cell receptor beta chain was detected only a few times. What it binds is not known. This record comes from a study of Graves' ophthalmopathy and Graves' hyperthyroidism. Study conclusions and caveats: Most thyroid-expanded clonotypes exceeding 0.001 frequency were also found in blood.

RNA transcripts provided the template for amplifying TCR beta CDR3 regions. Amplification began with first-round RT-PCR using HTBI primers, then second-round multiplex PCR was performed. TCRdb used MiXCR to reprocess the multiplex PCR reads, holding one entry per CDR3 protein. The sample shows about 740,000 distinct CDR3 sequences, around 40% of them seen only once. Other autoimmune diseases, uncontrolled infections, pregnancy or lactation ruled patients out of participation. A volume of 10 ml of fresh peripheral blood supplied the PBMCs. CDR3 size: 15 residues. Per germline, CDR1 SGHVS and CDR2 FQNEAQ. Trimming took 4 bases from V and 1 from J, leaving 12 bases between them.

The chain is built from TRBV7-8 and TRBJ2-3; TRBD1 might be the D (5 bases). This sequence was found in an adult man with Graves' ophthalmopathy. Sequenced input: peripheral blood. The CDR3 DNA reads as TGTGCCAGCAGCTCGACCGTACAGGGCACAGATACGCAGTATTTT. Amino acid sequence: CASSSTVQGTDTQYF.